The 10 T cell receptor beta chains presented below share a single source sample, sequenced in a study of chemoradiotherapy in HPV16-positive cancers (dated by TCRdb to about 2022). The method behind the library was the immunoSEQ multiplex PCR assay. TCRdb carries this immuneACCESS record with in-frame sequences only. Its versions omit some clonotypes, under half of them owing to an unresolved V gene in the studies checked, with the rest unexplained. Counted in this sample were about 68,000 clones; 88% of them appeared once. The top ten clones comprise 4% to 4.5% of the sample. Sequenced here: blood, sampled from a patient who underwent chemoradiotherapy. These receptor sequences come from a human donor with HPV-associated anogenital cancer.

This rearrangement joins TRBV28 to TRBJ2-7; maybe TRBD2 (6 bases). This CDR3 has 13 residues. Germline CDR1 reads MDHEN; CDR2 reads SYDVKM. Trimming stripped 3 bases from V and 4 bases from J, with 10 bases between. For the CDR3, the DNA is TGTGCCAGCAGTTTTAGGGCGGGATACGAGCAGTACTTC. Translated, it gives CASSFRAGYEQYF.

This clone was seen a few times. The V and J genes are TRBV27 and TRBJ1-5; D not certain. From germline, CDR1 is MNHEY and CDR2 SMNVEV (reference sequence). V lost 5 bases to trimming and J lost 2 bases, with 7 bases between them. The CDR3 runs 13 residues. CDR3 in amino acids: CASSPRGNQPQHF. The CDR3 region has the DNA TGTGCCAGCAGTCCCCGGGGCAATCAGCCCCAGCATTTT.

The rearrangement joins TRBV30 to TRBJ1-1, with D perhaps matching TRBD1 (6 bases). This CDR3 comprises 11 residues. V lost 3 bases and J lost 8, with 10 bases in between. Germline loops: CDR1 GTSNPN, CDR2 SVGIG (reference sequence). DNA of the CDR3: TGTGCCTGGAGGATCGGACAGGAAGCTTTCTTT. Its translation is CAWRIGQEAFF.

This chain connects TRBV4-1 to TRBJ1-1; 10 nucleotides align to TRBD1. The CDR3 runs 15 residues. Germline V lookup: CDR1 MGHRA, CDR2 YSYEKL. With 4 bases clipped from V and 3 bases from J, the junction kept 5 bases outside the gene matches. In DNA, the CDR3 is TGCGCCAGCAGCCGATACGGACAGGGGGACACTGAAGCTTTCTTT. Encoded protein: CASSRYGQGDTEAFF.

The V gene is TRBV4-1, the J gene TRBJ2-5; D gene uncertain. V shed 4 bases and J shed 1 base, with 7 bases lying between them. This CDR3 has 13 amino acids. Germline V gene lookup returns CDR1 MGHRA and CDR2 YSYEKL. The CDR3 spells CASSRRVQETQYF. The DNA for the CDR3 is TGCGCCAGCAGCCGAAGGGTCCAAGAGACCCAGTACTTC.

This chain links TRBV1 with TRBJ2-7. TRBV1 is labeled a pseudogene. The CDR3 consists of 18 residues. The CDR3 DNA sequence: TGCACCAGCAGCCAAGTGTTCCCCACGGGGCCAGACTCCTACGAGCAGTACTTC. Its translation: CTSSQVFPTGPDSYEQYF.

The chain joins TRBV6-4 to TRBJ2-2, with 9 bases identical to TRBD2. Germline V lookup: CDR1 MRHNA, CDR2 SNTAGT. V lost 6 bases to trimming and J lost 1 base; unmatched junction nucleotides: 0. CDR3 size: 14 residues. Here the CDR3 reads CASRAGGNTGELFF. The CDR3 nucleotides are TGTGCCAGCAGAGCGGGAGGGAACACCGGGGAGCTGTTTTTT.

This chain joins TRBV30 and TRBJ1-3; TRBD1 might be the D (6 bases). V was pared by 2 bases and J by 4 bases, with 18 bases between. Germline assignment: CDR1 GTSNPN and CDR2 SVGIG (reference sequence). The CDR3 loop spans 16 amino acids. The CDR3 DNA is TGTGCCTGGAGTCGTGGGGCGGACGGGACAGGAAACACCATATATTTT. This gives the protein CAWSRGADGTGNTIYF.

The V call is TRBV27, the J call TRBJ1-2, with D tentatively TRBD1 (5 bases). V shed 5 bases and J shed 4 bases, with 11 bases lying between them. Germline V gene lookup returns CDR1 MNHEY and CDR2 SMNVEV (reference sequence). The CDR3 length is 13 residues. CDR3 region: CASSTSGRYGYTF. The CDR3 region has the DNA TGTGCCAGCAGTACATCGGGACGCTATGGCTACACCTTC.

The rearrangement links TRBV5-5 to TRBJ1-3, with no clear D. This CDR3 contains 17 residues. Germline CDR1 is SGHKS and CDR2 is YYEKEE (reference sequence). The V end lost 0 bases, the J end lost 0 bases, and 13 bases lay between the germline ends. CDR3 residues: CASSLGTGSPSGNTIYF. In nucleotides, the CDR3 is TGTGCCAGCAGCTTGGGGACCGGGAGCCCCTCTGGAAACACCATATATTTT.